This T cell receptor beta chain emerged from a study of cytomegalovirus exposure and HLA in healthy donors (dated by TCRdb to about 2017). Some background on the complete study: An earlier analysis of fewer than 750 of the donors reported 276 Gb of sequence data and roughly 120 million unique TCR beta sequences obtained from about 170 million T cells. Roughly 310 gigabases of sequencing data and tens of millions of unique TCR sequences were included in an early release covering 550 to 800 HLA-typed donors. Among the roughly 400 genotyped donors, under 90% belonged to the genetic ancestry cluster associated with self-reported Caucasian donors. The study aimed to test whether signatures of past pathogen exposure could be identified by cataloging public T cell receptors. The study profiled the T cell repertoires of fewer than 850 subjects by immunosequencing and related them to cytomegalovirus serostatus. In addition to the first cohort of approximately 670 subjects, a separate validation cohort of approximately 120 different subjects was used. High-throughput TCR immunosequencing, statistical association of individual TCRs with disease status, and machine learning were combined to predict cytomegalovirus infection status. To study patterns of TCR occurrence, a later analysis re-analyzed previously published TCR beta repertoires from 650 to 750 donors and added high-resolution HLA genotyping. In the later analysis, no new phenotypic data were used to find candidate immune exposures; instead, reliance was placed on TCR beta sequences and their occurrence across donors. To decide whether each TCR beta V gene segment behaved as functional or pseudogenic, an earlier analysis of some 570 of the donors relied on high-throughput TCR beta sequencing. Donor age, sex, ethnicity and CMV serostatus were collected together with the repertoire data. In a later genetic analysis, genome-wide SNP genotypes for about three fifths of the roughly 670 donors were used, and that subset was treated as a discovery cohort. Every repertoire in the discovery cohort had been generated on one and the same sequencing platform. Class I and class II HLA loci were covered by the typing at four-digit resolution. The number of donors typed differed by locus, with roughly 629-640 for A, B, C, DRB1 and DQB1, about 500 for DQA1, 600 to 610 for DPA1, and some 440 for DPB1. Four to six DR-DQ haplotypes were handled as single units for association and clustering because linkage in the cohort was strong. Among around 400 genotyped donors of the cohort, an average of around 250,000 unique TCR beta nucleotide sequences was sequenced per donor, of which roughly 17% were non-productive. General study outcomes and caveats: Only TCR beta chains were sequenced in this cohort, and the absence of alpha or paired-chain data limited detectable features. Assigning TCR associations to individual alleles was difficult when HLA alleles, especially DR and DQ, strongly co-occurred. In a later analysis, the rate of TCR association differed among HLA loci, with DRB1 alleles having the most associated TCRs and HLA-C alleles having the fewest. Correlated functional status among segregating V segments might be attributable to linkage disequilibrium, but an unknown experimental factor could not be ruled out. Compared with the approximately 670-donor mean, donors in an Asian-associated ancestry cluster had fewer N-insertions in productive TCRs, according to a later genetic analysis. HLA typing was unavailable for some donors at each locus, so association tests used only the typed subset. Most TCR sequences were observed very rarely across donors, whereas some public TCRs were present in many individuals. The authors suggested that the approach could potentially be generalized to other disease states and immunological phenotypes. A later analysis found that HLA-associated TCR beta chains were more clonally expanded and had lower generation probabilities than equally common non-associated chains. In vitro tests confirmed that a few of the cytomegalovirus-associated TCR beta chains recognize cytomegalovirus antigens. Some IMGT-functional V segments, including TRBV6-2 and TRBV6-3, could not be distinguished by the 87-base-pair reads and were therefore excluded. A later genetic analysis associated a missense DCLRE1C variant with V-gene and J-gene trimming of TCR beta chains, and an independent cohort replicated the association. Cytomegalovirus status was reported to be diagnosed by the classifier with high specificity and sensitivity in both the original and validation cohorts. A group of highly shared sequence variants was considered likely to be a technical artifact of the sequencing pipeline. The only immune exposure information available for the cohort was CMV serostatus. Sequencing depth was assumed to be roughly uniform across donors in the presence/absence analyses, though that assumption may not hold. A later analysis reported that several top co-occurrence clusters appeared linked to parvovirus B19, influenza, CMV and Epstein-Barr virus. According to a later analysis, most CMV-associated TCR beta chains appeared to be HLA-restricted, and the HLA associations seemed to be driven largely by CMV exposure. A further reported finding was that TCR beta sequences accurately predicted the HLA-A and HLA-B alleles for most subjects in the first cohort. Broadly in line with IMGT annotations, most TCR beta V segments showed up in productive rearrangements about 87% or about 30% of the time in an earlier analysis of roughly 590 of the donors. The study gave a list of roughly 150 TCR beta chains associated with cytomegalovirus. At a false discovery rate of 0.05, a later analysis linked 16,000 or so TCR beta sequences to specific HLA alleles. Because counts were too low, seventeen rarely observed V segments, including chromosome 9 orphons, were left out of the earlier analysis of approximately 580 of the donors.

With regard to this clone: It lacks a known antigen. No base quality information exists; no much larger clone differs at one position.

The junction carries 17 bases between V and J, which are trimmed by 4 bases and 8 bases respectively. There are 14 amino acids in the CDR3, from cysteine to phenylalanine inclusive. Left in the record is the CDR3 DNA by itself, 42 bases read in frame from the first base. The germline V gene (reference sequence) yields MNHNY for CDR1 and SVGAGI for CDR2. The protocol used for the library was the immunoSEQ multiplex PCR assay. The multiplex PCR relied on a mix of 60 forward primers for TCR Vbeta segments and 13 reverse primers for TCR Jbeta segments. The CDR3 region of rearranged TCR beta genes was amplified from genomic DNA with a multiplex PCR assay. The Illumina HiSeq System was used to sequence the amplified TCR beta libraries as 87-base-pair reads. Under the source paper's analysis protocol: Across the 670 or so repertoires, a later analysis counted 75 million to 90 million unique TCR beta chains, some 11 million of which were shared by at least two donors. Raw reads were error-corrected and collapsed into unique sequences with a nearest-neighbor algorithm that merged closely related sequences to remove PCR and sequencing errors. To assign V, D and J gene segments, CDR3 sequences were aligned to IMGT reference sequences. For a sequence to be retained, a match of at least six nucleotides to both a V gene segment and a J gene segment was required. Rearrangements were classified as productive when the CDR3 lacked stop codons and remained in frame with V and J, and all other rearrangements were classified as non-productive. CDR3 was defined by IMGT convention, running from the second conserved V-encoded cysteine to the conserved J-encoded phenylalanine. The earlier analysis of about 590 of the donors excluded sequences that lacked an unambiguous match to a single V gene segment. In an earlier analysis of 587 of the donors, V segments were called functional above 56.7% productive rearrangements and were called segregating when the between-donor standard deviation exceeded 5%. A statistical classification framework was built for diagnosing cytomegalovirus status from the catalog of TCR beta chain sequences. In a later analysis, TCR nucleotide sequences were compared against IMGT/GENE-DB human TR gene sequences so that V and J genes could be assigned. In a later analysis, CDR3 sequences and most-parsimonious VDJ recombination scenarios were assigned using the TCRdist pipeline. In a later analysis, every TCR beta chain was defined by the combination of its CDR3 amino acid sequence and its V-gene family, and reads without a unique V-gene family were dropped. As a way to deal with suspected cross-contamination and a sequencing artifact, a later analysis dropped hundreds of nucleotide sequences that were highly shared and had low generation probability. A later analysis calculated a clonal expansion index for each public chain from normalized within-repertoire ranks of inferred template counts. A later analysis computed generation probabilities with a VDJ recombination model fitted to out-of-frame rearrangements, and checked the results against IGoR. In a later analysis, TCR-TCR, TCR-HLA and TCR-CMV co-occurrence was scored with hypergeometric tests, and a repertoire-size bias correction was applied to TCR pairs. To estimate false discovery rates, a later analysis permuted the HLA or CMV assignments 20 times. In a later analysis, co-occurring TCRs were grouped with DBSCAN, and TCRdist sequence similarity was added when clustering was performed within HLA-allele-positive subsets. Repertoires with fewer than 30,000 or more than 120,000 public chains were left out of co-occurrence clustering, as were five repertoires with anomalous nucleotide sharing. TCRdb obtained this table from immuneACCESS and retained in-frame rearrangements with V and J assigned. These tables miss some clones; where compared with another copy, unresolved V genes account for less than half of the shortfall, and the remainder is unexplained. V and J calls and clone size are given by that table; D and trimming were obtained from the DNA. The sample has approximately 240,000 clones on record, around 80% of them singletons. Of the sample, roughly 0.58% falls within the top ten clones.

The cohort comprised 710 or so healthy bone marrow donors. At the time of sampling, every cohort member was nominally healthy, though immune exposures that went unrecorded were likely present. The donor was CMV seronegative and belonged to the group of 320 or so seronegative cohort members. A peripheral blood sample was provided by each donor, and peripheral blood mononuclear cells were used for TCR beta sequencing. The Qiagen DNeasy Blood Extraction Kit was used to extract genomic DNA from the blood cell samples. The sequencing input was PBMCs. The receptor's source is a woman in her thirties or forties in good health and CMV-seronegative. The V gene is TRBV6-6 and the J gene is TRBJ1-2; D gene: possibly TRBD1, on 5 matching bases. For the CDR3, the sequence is CASSSPGIISGYTF. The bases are TGTGCCAGCAGTTCCCCAGGGATAATAAGCGGCTACACCTTC.